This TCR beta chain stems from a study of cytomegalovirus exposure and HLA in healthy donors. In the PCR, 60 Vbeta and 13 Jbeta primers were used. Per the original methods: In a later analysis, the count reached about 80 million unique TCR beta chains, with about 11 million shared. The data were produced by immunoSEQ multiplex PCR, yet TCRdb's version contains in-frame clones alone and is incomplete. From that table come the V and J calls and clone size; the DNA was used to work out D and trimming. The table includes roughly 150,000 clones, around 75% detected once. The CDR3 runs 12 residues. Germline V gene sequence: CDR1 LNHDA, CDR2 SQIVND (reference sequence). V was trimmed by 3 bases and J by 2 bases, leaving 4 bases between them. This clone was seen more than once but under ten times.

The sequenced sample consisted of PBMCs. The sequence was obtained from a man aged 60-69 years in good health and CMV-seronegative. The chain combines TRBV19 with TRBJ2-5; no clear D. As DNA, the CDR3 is TGTGCCAGTAGTATCCAACAAGAGACCCAGTACTTC. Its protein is CASSIQQETQYF.